The rows below give T cell receptor beta chains drawn from one sample of a study of T cells after yellow fever vaccination. TCRdb itself ran the 5' RACE reads through MiXCR, one entry per CDR3 protein. Among around 150,000 distinct CDR3 sequences listed, under 7.5% were seen once. The sample was CD4+ T cells sorted from PBMCs, taken 4 to 6 days after the first yellow fever vaccination. All receptors derive from a man younger than 35 who received the YFV17D yellow fever vaccine. Each CDR3 is given with its conserved first and last residue. D genes are given only for firm matches. A row's size may be missing; if present it is once, few, many or a size class.

v_gene	j_gene	d_gene	abundance	CDR3nt	CDR3aa
TRBV5-1	TRBJ1-4	.	.	TGCGCCAGCAGCCGAGGGGTAACTAATGAAAAACTGTTTTTT	CASSRGVTNEKLFF
TRBV18	TRBJ2-3	.	many	TGTGCCAGCTCACCACCGACAGGACTGGGCACAGATACGCAGTATTTT	CASSPPTGLGTDTQYF
TRBV6-2/TRBV6-3	TRBJ1-5	TRBD1	many	TGTGCCAGCAGATCACAGGGGGCCAATCAGCCCCAGCATTTT	CASRSQGANQPQHF
TRBV7-6	TRBJ2-5	TRBD2	few	TGTGCCAGCAGCCGCCTCGGGGGGGCCTGGGAGACCCAGTACTTC	CASSRLGGAWETQYF
TRBV5-6	TRBJ1-4	.	.	TGTGCCAGCAACTTCGGGGGCCTAAATGAAAAACTGTTTTTT	CASNFGGLNEKLFF
TRBV5-4	TRBJ2-2	.	many	TGTGCCAGCAGCTTGGCCTTTGCGGACACCGGGGAGCTGTTTTTT	CASSLAFADTGELFF
TRBV4-3	TRBJ2-7	.	.	TGCGCCAGCAGCCAAGGTCCCGTGCGAGCTAGCTACGAGCAGTACTTC	CASSQGPVRASYEQYF
TRBV6-6	TRBJ1-2	TRBD1	.	TGTGCCAGCAGACCGGGACAGGGGAACGGCTACACCTTC	CASRPGQGNGYTF
TRBV24-1	TRBJ2-5	TRBD1	many	TGTGCCACCAGTGATGTCCGGGACAGGGGGATAGAGACCCAGTACTTC	CATSDVRDRGIETQYF
TRBV20-1	TRBJ1-4	TRBD1	many	TGCAGTGCGGAAAGGGGACAGGGAGAAAAACTGTTTTTT	CSAERGQGEKLFF
TRBV20-1	TRBJ2-1	.	many	TGCAGTGCTAGAGTACAGGGCCTTGAGCAGTTCTTC	CSARVQGLEQFF
TRBV6-1	TRBJ2-2	.	few	TGTGCCAGCAGTGAACAGCCGGGGGCGCGCACCGGGGAGCTGTTTTTT	CASSEQPGARTGELFF
TRBV15	TRBJ2-5	.	many	TGTGCCACCAGCAGAGAAGGAAGGGGGACAGAGACCCAGTACTTC	CATSREGRGTETQYF
TRBV7-2	TRBJ1-2	.	few	TGTGCCAGCAGCTCCCCAGCCCTCCTAAACTATGGCTACACCTTC	CASSSPALLNYGYTF
TRBV4-3	TRBJ2-7	.	few	TGCGCCAGCAGCCAAGATGGGGGCTCCTACGAGCAGTACTTC	CASSQDGGSYEQYF
TRBV7-9	TRBJ1-2	.	many	TGTGCCAGCAGCCCGGACCCTTATGGCTACACCTTC	CASSPDPYGYTF
TRBV6-5	TRBJ1-1	.	many	TGTGCCAGCAAACCGGACAGTACGATGAACACTGAAGCTTTCTTT	CASKPDSTMNTEAFF
TRBV7-9	TRBJ2-5	TRBD2	few	TGTGCCAGCAGCCCTGGACTAGCTCCCCAAGAGACCCAGTACTTC	CASSPGLAPQETQYF
TRBV12-3/TRBV12-4	TRBJ1-1	.	many	TGTGCCAGCAGTTTTACGGGGAGCACTGAAGCTTTCTTT	CASSFTGSTEAFF
TRBV21-1	TRBJ2-7	.	few	TGTGCCAGCAGCAAAACGCTAGCGGGGGGCCTCTCCTACGAGCAGTACTTC	CASSKTLAGGLSYEQYF
TRBV10-3	TRBJ2-1	TRBD2	many	TGTGCCATCAGTGAACTCGAGCGGGGGGGCCGACGGGAGCAGTTCTTC	CAISELERGGRREQFF
TRBV5-1	TRBJ2-2	.	many	TGCGCCAGCAGCCTGCAGTGGCCCGGGGAGCTGTTTTTT	CASSLQWPGELFF
TRBV12-3/TRBV12-4	TRBJ1-2	TRBD1	many	TGTGCCAGCGTGCCAGAGGGTATGACAGGGTTCGGCTACACCTTC	CASVPEGMTGFGYTF
TRBV6-1	TRBJ2-5	TRBD2	few	TGTGCCAGCAGTCCAGCGGGGGACCCGTACCAAGAGACCCAGTACTTC	CASSPAGDPYQETQYF
TRBV12-3/TRBV12-4	TRBJ2-1	.	.	TGTGCCAGCAGCCGAAGCCAGAATGAGCAGTTCTTC	CASSRSQNEQFF
TRBV7-9	TRBJ2-5	.	few	TGTGCCAGCAGCTTAGCCGGGGGTAGGACGCACCAAGAGACCCAGTACTTC	CASSLAGGRTHQETQYF
TRBV7-3	TRBJ2-7	.	few	TGTGCCAGCAGCTTAAGCCCTGACAGTCTCAACTACGAGCAGTACTTC	CASSLSPDSLNYEQYF
TRBV7-9	TRBJ1-4	.	many	TGTGCCAGCAGCCGCCTCGAGGGGCAAAAACTGTTTTTT	CASSRLEGQKLFF
TRBV20-1	TRBJ2-1	.	.	TGCAGTGCCGACGGCGGCCTCACCGGCCATGAGCAGTTCTTC	CSADGGLTGHEQFF
TRBV10-3	TRBJ1-6	.	.	TGTGCCATCAGTGAGCGGGGCGAGAATTCACCCCTCCACTTT	CAISERGENSPLHF
TRBV20-1	TRBJ2-3	TRBD2	many	TGCAGTGCCACCGATACCCGGGGGGGAACAGATACGCAGTATTTT	CSATDTRGGTDTQYF
TRBV29-1	TRBJ1-1	TRBD1	.	TGCAGCGTTGAGGAGGGGGCGCGGACTGAAGCTTTCTTT	CSVEEGARTEAFF
TRBV15	TRBJ1-4	TRBD1	.	TGTGCCACCAGCAGAGCCCAGGGGGGGGGGAAACTGTTTTTT	CATSRAQGGGKLFF
TRBV5-1	TRBJ1-1	.	many	TGCGCCAGCAGCTGGGGGGGACGGGTGAACACTGAAGCTTTCTTT	CASSWGGRVNTEAFF
TRBV27	TRBJ1-5	.	many	TGTGCCAGCAGTGGCCCAGGGGCGCGGAATCAGCCCCAGCATTTT	CASSGPGARNQPQHF
TRBV12-3/TRBV12-4	TRBJ1-5	.	many	TGTGCCAGCAGTTTTGCAGGGCTGGGTCAGCCCCAGCATTTT	CASSFAGLGQPQHF
TRBV5-1	TRBJ2-3	.	.	TGCGCCAGCAGCTCCCCGGACCCCACAGATACGCAGTATTTT	CASSSPDPTDTQYF
TRBV24-1	TRBJ2-5	TRBD1	.	TGTGCCACCGGTGAGAACAGGGGTGAGACCCAGTACTTC	CATGENRGETQYF
TRBV4-1	TRBJ2-1	.	many	TGCGCCAGCAGCCCTCGTTTGGGGGGCGCGGGGTATGAGCAGTTCTTC	CASSPRLGGAGYEQFF
TRBV20-1	TRBJ2-7	.	many	TGCAGTGTGAGAGGCGGGGATCTATACGAGCAGTACTTC	CSVRGGDLYEQYF
TRBV20-1	TRBJ1-5	.	many	TGCAGTGCTAGGCTTACGGCGCATAGCAATCAGCCCCAGCATTTT	CSARLTAHSNQPQHF
TRBV5-1	TRBJ1-1	.	.	TGCGCCAGCAGCTTGCCCAACACTGAAGCTTTCTTT	CASSLPNTEAFF
TRBV5-1	TRBJ1-1	TRBD1	few	TGCGCCAGCAGCCGGGGACAGCCGAACACTGAAGCTTTCTTT	CASSRGQPNTEAFF
TRBV7-2	TRBJ2-2	TRBD2	many	TGTGCCAGCAGCTTTTTAGCGGGGGACACCGGGGAGCTGTTTTTT	CASSFLAGDTGELFF
TRBV7-8	TRBJ2-2	.	many	TGTGCCAGCAGCTTGTACACCGGGGAGCTGTTTTTT	CASSLYTGELFF
TRBV11-2	TRBJ1-6	.	many	TGTGCCAGCAGTCTGAGACCCGGCGGTAATAATTCACCCCTCCACTTT	CASSLRPGGNNSPLHF